The entry that follows covers one T cell receptor (beta chain) sequence. Its antigen is not identified. Isolated RNA was reverse transcribed in full, so expressed TCRB transcripts were sequenced. Deep immunoSEQ sequencing covered naive, central memory and regulatory T cell samples. Produced via immunoSEQ multiplex PCR; TCRdb's table is partial and in-frame only. The sample records about 240,000 clones, more than 11% being singletons. The entry originates in a study of beta chain features in type 1 diabetes. The study, taken as a whole, reports: cDNA sequencing could over-represent cells with high TCR expression. Within the patient group, naive, central memory and Treg TCRB repertoires appeared more similar to each other than within healthy donors. There were fewer insertions and more deletions at the VDJ junctions of type 1 diabetes patients. When Type 1 diabetes patients were examined, their TCRB CDR3s proved moderately but significantly shorter in all four CD4+ subsets.

The receptor was derived from a man between 25 and 39 years old with type 1 diabetes. The sample comprised naive CD4+ T cells from blood.

Here the CDR3 DNA reads TGTGCCAGCAGCGCAACCGGGACAGGGGATGAAAAACTGTTTTTT. Translation: CASSATGTGDEKLFF. This chain joins TRBV7-9 and TRBJ1-4, with 10 bases that match TRBD1. Germline V CDR1 and CDR2: SEHNR, FQNEAQ (reference sequence). The CDR3 is made up of 15 amino acids. Germline trimming cut 5 bases from V and 6 bases from J; bases unmatched to any gene: 6. Variable domain in full (rest from reference TRBV7-9 and TRBJ1-4): DTGVSQNPRHKITKRGQNVTFRCDPISEHNRLYWYRQTLGQGPEFLTYFQNEAQLEKSRLLSDRFSAERPKGSFSTLEIQRTEQGDSAMYLCASSATGTGDEKLFFGSGTQLSVL.